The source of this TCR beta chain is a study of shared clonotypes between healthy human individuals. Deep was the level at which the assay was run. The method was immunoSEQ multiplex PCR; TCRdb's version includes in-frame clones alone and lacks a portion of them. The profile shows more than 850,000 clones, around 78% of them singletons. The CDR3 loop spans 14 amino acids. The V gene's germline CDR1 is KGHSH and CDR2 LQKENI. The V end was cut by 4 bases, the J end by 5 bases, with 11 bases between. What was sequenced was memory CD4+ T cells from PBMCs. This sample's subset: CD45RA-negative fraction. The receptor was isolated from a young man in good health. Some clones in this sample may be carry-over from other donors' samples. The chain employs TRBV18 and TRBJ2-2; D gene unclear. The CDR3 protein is CASSQGSQTGELFF. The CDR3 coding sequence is TGTGCCAGCTCACAGGGATCCCAGACCGGGGAGCTGTTTTTT.